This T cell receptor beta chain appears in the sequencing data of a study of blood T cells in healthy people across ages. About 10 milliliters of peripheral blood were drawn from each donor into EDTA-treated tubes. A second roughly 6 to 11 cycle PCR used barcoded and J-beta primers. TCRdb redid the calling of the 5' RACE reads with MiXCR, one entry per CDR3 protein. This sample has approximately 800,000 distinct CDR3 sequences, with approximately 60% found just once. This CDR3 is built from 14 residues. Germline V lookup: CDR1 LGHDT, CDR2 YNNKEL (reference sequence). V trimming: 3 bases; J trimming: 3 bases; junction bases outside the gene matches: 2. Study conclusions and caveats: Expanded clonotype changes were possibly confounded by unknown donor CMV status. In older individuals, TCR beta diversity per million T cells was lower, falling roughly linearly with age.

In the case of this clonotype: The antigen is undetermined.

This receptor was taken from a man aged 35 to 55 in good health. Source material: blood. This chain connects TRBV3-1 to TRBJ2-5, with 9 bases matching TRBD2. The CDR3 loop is CASSHVAGEETQYF. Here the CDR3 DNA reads TGTGCCAGCAGCCACGTAGCGGGGGAAGAGACCCAGTACTTC.